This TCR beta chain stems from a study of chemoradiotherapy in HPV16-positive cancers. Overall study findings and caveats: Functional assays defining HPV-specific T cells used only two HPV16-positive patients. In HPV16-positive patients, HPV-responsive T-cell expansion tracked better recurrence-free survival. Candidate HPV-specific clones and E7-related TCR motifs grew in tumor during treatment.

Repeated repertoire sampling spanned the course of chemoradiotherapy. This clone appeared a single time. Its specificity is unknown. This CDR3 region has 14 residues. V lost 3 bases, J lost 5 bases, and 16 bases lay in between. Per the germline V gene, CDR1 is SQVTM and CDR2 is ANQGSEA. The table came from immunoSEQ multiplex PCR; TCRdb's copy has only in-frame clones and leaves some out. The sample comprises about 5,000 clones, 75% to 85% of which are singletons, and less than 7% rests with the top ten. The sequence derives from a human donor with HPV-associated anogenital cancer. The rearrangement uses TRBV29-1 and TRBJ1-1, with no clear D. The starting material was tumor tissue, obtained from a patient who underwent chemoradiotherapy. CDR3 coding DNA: TGCAGCGTTGAGATGGGCCGGTTGGGGACTGAAGCTTTCTTT. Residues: CSVEMGRLGTEAFF.